Below, 32 T cell receptor beta chains from the same sample are listed, as sequenced in a study of blood T cell repertoires in COVID-19. The repertoire was sequenced with immunoSEQ multiplex PCR; TCRdb's copy has only in-frame clones and lacks some. The sample carries about 40,000 clones, roughly 88% recorded once. The sequencing input was peripheral blood. These receptors were taken from a woman aged 70-85 years with acute or convalescent COVID-19.

The genes are TRBV11-3 and TRBJ2-3; 7 bases are shared with TRBD2. After removal of 2 bases from V and 2 bases from J, the junction contained 7 bases not matched to a gene. The CDR3 covers 16 residues. The germline V gene has CDR1 SGHNT and CDR2 YENEEA. Written as DNA, the CDR3 is TGTGCCAGCAGCTTAAGTGGGGGGGGGAACACAGATACGCAGTATTTT. It specifies CASSLSGGGNTDTQYF.

J is TRBJ2-1 and V is TRBV15; TRBD2 matches 7 bases. The V and J ends lost 4 bases and 6 bases, in that order; junction bases with no gene match: 3. Per the germline V gene, CDR1 is LNHNV and CDR2 is YYDKDF (reference sequence). The CDR3 loop spans 13 amino acids. CDR3: CATSTWGGNEQFF. For the CDR3, the DNA is TGTGCCACCAGCACTTGGGGGGGCAATGAGCAGTTCTTC.

The rearrangement uses TRBV25-1 and TRBJ2-2; 10 bases line up with TRBD2. Germline CDR1 MGHDK, CDR2 SYGVNS. Unmatched junction bases numbered 5, after V lost 5 bases and J lost 2 bases. This CDR3 has 16 amino acids. The CDR3 here is CASSPSGGYNTGELFF. The CDR3 DNA reads TGTGCCAGCAGTCCTAGCGGGGGATACAACACCGGGGAGCTGTTTTTT.

The V gene is TRBV11-2, the J gene TRBJ2-1; 7 nucleotides line up with TRBD2. J was trimmed by 0 bases and V by 1 base; bases with no gene match: 6. CDR3 size: 17 residues. Germline V CDR1 and CDR2: SGHAT, FQNNGV. The CDR3 nucleotides are TGTGCCAGCAGCTTAGGGCTAGCGGTTAACTCCTACAATGAGCAGTTCTTC. This sequence encodes CASSLGLAVNSYNEQFF.

The chain couples TRBV19 to TRBJ1-2; TRBD1 matches 8 bases. The V segment lost 6 bases and the J segment 1 base; nucleotides outside the gene matches: 7. Per germline, CDR1 LNHDA and CDR2 SQIVND (reference sequence). The CDR3 is 15 residues long. CDR3 region: CASRMTGAGNYGYTF. DNA for the CDR3: TGTGCCAGTAGAATGACAGGGGCGGGTAACTATGGCTACACCTTC.

The CDR3 DNA follows: TGTGCCAGCAGCTTAGGCCCCGACAACAGGGAAAAACTGTTTTTT. Its protein product is CASSLGPDNREKLFF. The chain couples TRBV7-6 to TRBJ1-4; D may be TRBD1 (5 bases). Trimming took off 1 base at V and 8 bases at J, with 14 bases between the two ends. Germline-derived CDR1 and CDR2 are SGHVS and FNYEAQ. The CDR3 spans 15 residues.

This chain links TRBV10-1 with TRBJ2-5; 11 bases align to TRBD2. The CDR3 has 15 residues. Germline trimming cut 5 bases from V and 2 bases from J; bases unmatched to any gene: 4. Germline V CDR1 and CDR2: WNHNN, SYGVQD (reference sequence). This CDR3 reads CASSPTSGVQETQYF. CDR3 nucleotides: TGCGCCAGCAGTCCGACTAGCGGGGTACAAGAGACCCAGTACTTC.

V is TRBV10-2 and J is TRBJ2-5, with 12 nucleotides matching TRBD2. The CDR3 is 15 amino acids. Trimming took 2 bases from V and 3 from J; bases not matched to a gene: 1. CDR1 is WSHSY and CDR2 is SAAADI in the germline V gene. The CDR3 sequence is CASSERTSGEETQYF. The CDR3 DNA sequence: TGCGCCAGCAGTGAGCGGACTAGCGGGGAAGAGACCCAGTACTTC.

The rearrangement joins TRBV9 to TRBJ2-5; 13 bases line up with TRBD2. Germline V gives CDR1 SGDLS, CDR2 YYNGEE. Trimming removed 3 bases from V and 5 bases from J; junction bases left unmatched: 7. The CDR3 is 16 amino acids. DNA of the CDR3: TGTGCCAGCAGCGCCGGAGGACTAGCGGGGGACGAGACCCAGTACTTC. The encoded protein is CASSAGGLAGDETQYF.

The rearrangement uses TRBV7-9 and TRBJ2-3, with D tentatively TRBD2 (6 bases). The CDR3 is 12 residues long. V lost 5 bases, J lost 6 bases, and 9 bases lay in between. Germline-derived CDR1 and CDR2 are SEHNR and FQNEAQ (reference sequence). The CDR3 DNA sequence: TGTGCCAGCAGCCTGGGGAGGGATACGCAGTATTTT. This translates into CASSLGRDTQYF. Variable domain in full (rest from reference TRBV7-9 and TRBJ2-3): DTGVSQNPRHKITKRGQNVTFRCDPISEHNRLYWYRQTLGQGPEFLTYFQNEAQLEKSRLLSDRFSAERPKGSFSTLEIQRTEQGDSAMYLCASSLGRDTQYFGPGTRLTVL.

The V gene is TRBV18, the J gene TRBJ2-3, with 13 bases matching TRBD2. CDR1 and CDR2 (germline): KGHSH, LQKENI. V shed 1 base, J shed 0 bases, and the junction held 4 bases outside the gene matches. The CDR3 length is 18 residues. The CDR3 loop is CASSPRRTSGRSTDTQYF. The DNA for the CDR3 is TGTGCCAGCTCACCACGACGGACTAGCGGGAGAAGCACAGATACGCAGTATTTT.

The chain uses TRBV11-3 and TRBJ1-3; 9 bases are shared with TRBD1. In germline, CDR1 is SGHNT, CDR2 YENEEA. This CDR3 comprises 14 residues. The V and J ends lost 5 bases and 4 bases, in that order; junction bases with no gene match: 3. The CDR3 here is CASSKGTGGNTIYF. The CDR3, as DNA: TGTGCCAGCAGCAAGGGGACAGGGGGAAACACCATATATTTT.

The rearrangement links TRBV7-2 to TRBJ1-2; the D is unclear. V was clipped by 1 base and J by 5 bases, with 11 bases between them. In germline, CDR1 is SGHTA, CDR2 FQGNSA. The CDR3 is 14 amino acids. The CDR3 sequence: CASSLDATSYGYTF. In DNA form, the CDR3 reads TGTGCCAGCAGCTTAGATGCGACAAGTTATGGCTACACCTTC.

The chain joins TRBV18 to TRBJ1-1; D is unclear. CDR3 length equals 13 residues. Germline CDR1 KGHSH, CDR2 LQKENI. Trimming took 6 bases from V and 2 from J, leaving 10 bases between them. The CDR3 here is CASSRAHNTEAFF. The CDR3 DNA is TGTGCCAGCTCCCGCGCCCACAACACTGAAGCTTTCTTT.

The chain carries TRBV5-1 and TRBJ2-2; no clear D gene. V was shortened by 1 base and J by 1 base, with 8 bases between the two germline ends. The CDR3 has 15 amino acids. Looked up from germline, CDR1 is SGHRS and CDR2 is YFSETQ. CDR3 sequence (DNA): TGCGCCAGCAGCTTGTCATCACTGAACACCGGGGAGCTGTTTTTT. It is translated as CASSLSSLNTGELFF.

V gene TRBV3-1 (or the pseudogene TRBV3-2) combines with J gene TRBJ1-3; maybe TRBD1 (6 bases). Trimming took off 5 bases at V and 3 bases at J, with 17 bases between the two ends. This CDR3 contains 16 residues. CDR1 and CDR2 (germline): LGHDT, YNNKEL (reference sequence). Written as DNA, the CDR3 is TGTGCCAGCAGCGGTAACCAGGGGAAGGGTGGAAACACCATATATTTT. Translation: CASSGNQGKGGNTIYF.

The rearrangement links TRBV11-3 to TRBJ2-1; D may be TRBD2 (5 bases). The CDR3 is 16 residues long. The germline V gene encodes CDR1 SGHNT and CDR2 YENEEA. V lost 4 bases to trimming and J lost 2 bases, with 15 bases between them. CDR3 protein: CASSSHQAVPYNEQFF. Here the CDR3 DNA reads TGTGCCAGCAGCTCACACCAAGCGGTACCCTACAATGAGCAGTTCTTC.

This chain connects TRBV20-1 to TRBJ2-3, with 11 bases that match TRBD2. The CDR3 is made up of 15 amino acids. Germline-derived CDR1 and CDR2 are DFQATT and SNEGSKA (reference sequence). J lost 5 bases, V lost 3 bases, and 7 bases had no gene match. CDR3 DNA: TGCAGTGCTAGTTCCCTTCTAGCGGGAGGAGATACGCAGTATTTT. This encodes CSASSLLAGGDTQYF.

The V and J genes are TRBV6-1 and TRBJ2-3; TRBD2 aligns across 9 bases. Germline-derived CDR1 and CDR2 are MNHNS and SASEGT. The CDR3 covers 16 residues. The junction had 4 bases not matched to a gene; V was cut back by 2 bases and J by 1 base. CDR3 loop: CASSELGLARTDTQYF. The CDR3 DNA follows: TGTGCCAGCAGTGAATTGGGACTAGCCCGCACAGATACGCAGTATTTT.

The V and J genes are TRBV6-2 or TRBV6-3 and TRBJ2-7; 8 bases fit TRBD2. CDR3 length equals 14 residues. CDR1 is MNHEY and CDR2 is SVGEGT in the germline V gene. V lost 3 bases and J lost 3; bases outside the gene matches: 4. CDR3 sequence: CASSYREGFYEQYV. The CDR3, as DNA: TGTGCCAGCAGTTATCGGGAGGGCTTCTACGAGCAGTACGTC.

This chain connects TRBV19 to TRBJ1-6, with D maybe TRBD1 (6 bases). The V gene's germline CDR1 is LNHDA and CDR2 SQIVND (reference sequence). The CDR3 is made up of 14 amino acids. Trimming stripped 1 base from V and 10 bases from J, with 11 bases between. The CDR3, as DNA: TGTGCCAGTAGTATAGGGGGACATCGCTCACCCCTCCACTTT. Its translation: CASSIGGHRSPLHF. Together with reference TRBV19 and TRBJ1-6, the CDR3 gives the full variable domain: DGGITQSPKYLFRKEGQNVTLSCEQNLNHDAMYWYRQDPGQGLRLIYYSQIVNDFQKGDIAEGYSVSREKKESFPLTVTSAQKNPTAFYLCASSIGGHRSPLHFGNGTRLTVT.

V usage is TRBV4-3 and J usage is TRBJ2-5; D might be TRBD2 (5 bases). Looked up from germline, CDR1 is LGHNA and CDR2 is YSLEER. With 0 bases removed from V and 3 bases from J, the gap between germline ends came to 8 bases. The CDR3 has 14 amino acids. The CDR3 loop is CASSQEAAEETQYF. The CDR3 region has the DNA TGCGCCAGCAGCCAAGAAGCAGCGGAAGAGACCCAGTACTTC.

J is TRBJ2-5 and V is TRBV14, with D tentatively TRBD2 (6 bases). There are 14 residues in the CDR3. The germline V gene has CDR1 SGHDN and CDR2 FVKESK. V shed 0 bases and J shed 7 bases, with 12 bases lying between them. In nucleotides, the CDR3 is TGTGCCAGCAGCCAAGATCAAGGTAGCGGGACCCAGTACTTC. Translating gives CASSQDQGSGTQYF.

This clone has more than one count but fewer than ten. The rearrangement links TRBV6-4 to TRBJ2-1, with 7 positions matching TRBD2. Trimming cost V 4 bases and J 7 bases; bases outside gene matches: 10. The CDR3 is 15 residues long. The germline gives CDR1 MRHNA, CDR2 SNTAGT. This chain's CDR3 is CASSVGEEGGNEQFF. The CDR3 nucleotides read TGTGCCAGCAGTGTAGGAGAAGAGGGAGGGAATGAGCAGTTCTTC.

The J gene is TRBJ2-3, the V gene TRBV10-3; weak D call: TRBD1 (6 bases). The CDR3 is 13 residues long. Germline V lookup: CDR1 ENHRY, CDR2 SYGVKD. The V gene lost 10 bases and the J gene lost 5 bases, with 16 bases spanning the gap. CDR3 nucleotides: TGTGCCACCCACAGGGACCCGGGAGATACGCAGTATTTT. Translated: CATHRDPGDTQYF.

Points on this clone: The sample carries other DNA sequences with the same CDR3. J is TRBJ2-3 and V is TRBV5-1; D call uncertain. This CDR3 contains 13 residues. V was trimmed by 0 bases and J by 2 bases, leaving 4 bases between them. CDR1 SGHRS and CDR2 YFSETQ come from the germline V gene. CDR3 in DNA: TGCGCCAGCAGCTTGGCCGTCACAGATACGCAGTATTTT. Amino acids: CASSLAVTDTQYF. The whole variable domain, filled in from reference TRBV5-1 and TRBJ2-3, reads KAGVTQTPRYLIKTRGQQVTLSCSPISGHRSVSWYQQTPGQGLQFLFEYFSETQRNKGNFPGRFSGRQFSNSRSEMNVSTLELGDSALYLCASSLAVTDTQYFGPGTRLTVL.

The chain employs TRBV18 and TRBJ2-7; 12 bases map to TRBD2. Germline CDR1 and CDR2: KGHSH and LQKENI. The J segment lost 4 bases and the V segment lost 3 bases, leaving 4 bases of the junction unmatched. The CDR3 covers 15 residues. Here the CDR3 DNA reads TGTGCCAGCTCACCCGGACTAGCGGGACGTTACGAGCAGTACGTC. This gives the protein CASSPGLAGRYEQYV.

This clone was counted only a few times. V gene TRBV6-6 combines with J gene TRBJ2-1; 11 bases agree with TRBD2. Germline-derived CDR1 and CDR2 are MNHNY and SVGAGI (reference sequence). This CDR3 region has 14 residues. V gave up 6 bases and J gave up 4 bases; unmatched junction bases: 2. Here the CDR3 DNA reads TGTGCCAGCAGGACTAGCGGGGAGTACAATGAGCAGTTCTTC. As protein: CASRTSGEYNEQFF.

The V call is TRBV6-5, the J call TRBJ1-1, with D uncertain. Trimming left V 2 bases short and J 5 bases short, with 15 bases between. Looked up from germline, CDR1 is MNHEY and CDR2 is SVGAGI. The CDR3 extends over 15 amino acids. CDR3: CASSYGREMGTEAFF. The CDR3 DNA follows: TGTGCCAGCAGTTACGGGCGGGAAATGGGGACTGAAGCTTTCTTT.

The gene calls are TRBV6-6 and TRBJ2-5, with 7 bases lining up with TRBD1. This CDR3 region has 14 residues. CDR1 is MNHNY, CDR2 SVGAGI, per germline (reference sequence). V lost 7 bases and J lost 5; bases outside the gene matches: 10. CDR3 sequence: CASTSQGSSETQYF. DNA of the CDR3: TGTGCCAGCACCTCACAGGGGTCGTCGGAGACCCAGTACTTC.

The chain couples TRBV10-3 to TRBJ1-1; TRBD1 aligns across 9 bases. The CDR3 spans 14 residues. Trimming cost V 3 bases and J 3 bases; bases outside gene matches: 2. Germline-derived CDR1 and CDR2 are ENHRY and SYGVKD. Written as DNA, the CDR3 is TGTGCCATCAGTGATACAGGGGGCTACACTGAAGCTTTCTTT. This gives the protein CAISDTGGYTEAFF.

V usage is TRBV29-1 and J usage is TRBJ2-1; the D gene is possibly TRBD1 (6 bases). This CDR3 has 15 amino acids. Trimming pared 6 bases from V and 8 bases from J, leaving 23 bases between. Germline V CDR1 and CDR2: SQVTM, ANQGSEA. The CDR3 sequence is CSVTGLGPPSDEQFF. The DNA of the CDR3 is TGCAGCGTCACAGGGCTTGGGCCTCCTTCCGATGAGCAGTTCTTC.